This TCR beta chain was sequenced during a study of somatic mutations in cytotoxic T cells in rheumatoid arthritis. Across the study: Patients had roughly 28 ml EDTA blood drawn right after diagnosis, before any treatment.

A remark on this clone: The antigen remains undetermined.

Generated by immunoSEQ multiplex PCR, the TCRdb table keeps only in-frame clones and is missing some. The table lists about 10,000 clones, approximately 91% of them singletons. The CDR3 length is 13 residues. Germline V gene sequence: CDR1 SNHLY, CDR2 FYNNEI. Trimming cost V 9 bases and J 3 bases, with 13 bases left between them. Broader study findings: Patients with rheumatoid arthritis did not differ significantly from age-matched healthy controls in CD8+ T-cell clonality.

The receptor was derived from a woman aged 18-30 years with rheumatoid arthritis. This chain links TRBV2 with TRBJ2-3; D possibly corresponds to TRBD1 (6 bases). Sequencing was carried out using CD4+ T cells sorted from blood. CDR3 sequence reads: CARPGVGTDTQYF. For the CDR3, the DNA is TGTGCCAGACCAGGGGTTGGGACAGATACGCAGTATTTT. The variable domain in full, with the rest retrieved from reference TRBV2 and TRBJ2-3, is EPEVTQTPSHQVTQMGQEVILRCVPISNHLYFYWYRQILGQKVEFLVSFYNNEISEKSEIFDDQFSVERPDGSNFTLKIRSTKLEDSAMYFCARPGVGTDTQYFGPGTRLTVL.